Sequencing of this T cell receptor beta chain was carried out in a study of blood T cells in healthy people across ages. Peripheral blood samples of around 9.3 milliliters were drawn from each donor. Total RNA, at least 5.5 micrograms per sample, came from PBMCs. V lost 3 bases, J lost 7 bases, and 12 bases lay in between. The germline CDR1 and CDR2 sequences are MGHRA and YSYEKL. CDR3 length: 13 amino acids. With a J-beta primer mix and a sample-barcoded 5' primer, a second PCR ran about 7 to 11 cycles. Every single cDNA molecule received a tag from a template-switch adaptor with 12 random nucleotides. Each CDR3 protein gets one entry after TCRdb re-called the 5' RACE reads with MiXCR. The data show some 690,000 distinct CDR3 sequences, around a fifth seen once.

V is TRBV4-1 and J is TRBJ1-1; D remains ambiguous. Sequenced sample: blood. The clonotype comes from a man aged 70-80 years in good health. The CDR3 sequence is CASSHGIGLEAFF. The CDR3 coding sequence is TGCGCCAGCAGCCACGGGATAGGGCTTGAAGCTTTCTTT.